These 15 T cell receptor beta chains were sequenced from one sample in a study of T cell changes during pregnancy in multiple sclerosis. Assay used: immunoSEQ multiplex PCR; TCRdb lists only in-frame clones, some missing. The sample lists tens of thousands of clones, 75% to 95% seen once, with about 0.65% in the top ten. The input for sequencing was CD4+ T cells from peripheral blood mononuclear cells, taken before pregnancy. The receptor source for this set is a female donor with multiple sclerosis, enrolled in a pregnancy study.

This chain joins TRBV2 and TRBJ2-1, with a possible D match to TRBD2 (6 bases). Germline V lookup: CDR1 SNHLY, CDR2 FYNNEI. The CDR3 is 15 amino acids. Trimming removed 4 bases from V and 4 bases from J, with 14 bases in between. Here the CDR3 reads CASSVRGGEYNEQFF. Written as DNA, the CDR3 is TGTGCCAGCAGTGTTAGGGGCGGGGAGTACAATGAGCAGTTCTTC.

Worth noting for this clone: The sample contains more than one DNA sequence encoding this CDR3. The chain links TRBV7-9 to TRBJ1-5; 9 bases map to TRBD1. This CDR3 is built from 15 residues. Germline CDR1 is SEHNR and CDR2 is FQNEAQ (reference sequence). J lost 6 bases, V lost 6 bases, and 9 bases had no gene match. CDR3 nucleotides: TGTGCCAGCAGTCCCCCGGGACAGGGTAGTCAGCCCCAGCATTTT. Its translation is CASSPPGQGSQPQHF.

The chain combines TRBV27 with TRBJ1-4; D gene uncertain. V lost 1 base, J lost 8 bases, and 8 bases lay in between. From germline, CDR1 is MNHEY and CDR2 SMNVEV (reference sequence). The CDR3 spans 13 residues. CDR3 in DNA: TGTGCCAGCAGTTTATTAGCACGGGAAAAACTGTTTTTT. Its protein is CASSLLAREKLFF.

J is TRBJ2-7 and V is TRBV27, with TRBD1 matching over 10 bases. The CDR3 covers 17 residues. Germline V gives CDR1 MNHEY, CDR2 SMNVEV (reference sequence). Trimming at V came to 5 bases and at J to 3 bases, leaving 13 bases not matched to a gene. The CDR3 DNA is TGTGCCAGCAGTGTCCAAGGGACAGGGGTTTTACTCTACGAGCAGTACTTC. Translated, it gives CASSVQGTGVLLYEQYF.

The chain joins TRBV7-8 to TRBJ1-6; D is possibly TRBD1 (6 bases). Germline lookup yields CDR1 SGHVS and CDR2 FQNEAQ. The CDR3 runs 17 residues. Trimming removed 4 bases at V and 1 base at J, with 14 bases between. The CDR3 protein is CASSSTGGTSYNSPLHF. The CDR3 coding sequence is TGTGCCAGCAGCTCTACGGGGGGCACGTCCTATAATTCACCCCTCCACTTT.

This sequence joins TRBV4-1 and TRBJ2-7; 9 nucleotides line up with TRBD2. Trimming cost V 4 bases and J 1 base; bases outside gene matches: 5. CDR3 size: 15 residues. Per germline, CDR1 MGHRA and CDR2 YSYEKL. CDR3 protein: CASSPRTSASYEQYF. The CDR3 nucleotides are TGCGCCAGCAGCCCTAGGACTAGCGCATCCTACGAGCAGTACTTC.

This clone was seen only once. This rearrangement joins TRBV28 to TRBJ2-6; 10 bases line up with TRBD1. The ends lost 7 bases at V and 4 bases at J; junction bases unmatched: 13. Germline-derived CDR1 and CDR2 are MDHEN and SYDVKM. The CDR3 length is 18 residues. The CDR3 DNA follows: TGTGCCAGCAAGGGGGGTGGGACAGGGGCGATCGGGGCCAACGTCCTGACTTTC. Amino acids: CASKGGGTGAIGANVLTF.

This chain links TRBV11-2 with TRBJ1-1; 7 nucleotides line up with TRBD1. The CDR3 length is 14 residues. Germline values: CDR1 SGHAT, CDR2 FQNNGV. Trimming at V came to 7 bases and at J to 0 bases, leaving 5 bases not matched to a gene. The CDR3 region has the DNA TGTGCCAGCACCTCGACAGGGATGAACACTGAAGCTTTCTTT. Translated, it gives CASTSTGMNTEAFF.

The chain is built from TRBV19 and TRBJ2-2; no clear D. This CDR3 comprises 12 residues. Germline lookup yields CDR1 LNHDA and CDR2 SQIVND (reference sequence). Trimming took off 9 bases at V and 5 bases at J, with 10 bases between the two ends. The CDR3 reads CASSVYTGELFF. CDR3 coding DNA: TGTGCCAGCTCGGTTTATACCGGGGAGCTGTTTTTT.

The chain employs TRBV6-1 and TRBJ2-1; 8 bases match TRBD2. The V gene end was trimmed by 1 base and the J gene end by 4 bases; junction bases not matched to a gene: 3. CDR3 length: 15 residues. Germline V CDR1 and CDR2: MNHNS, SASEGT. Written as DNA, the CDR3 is TGTGCCAGCAGTGAAGGGAGCGGGGGTTACAATGAGCAGTTCTTC. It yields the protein CASSEGSGGYNEQFF.

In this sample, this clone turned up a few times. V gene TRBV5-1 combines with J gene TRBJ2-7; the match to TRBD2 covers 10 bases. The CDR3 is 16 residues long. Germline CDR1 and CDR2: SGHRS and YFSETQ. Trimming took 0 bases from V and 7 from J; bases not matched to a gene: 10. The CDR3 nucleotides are TGCGCCAGCAGCTTGGATCCAGCGGGAGGGCCGGGGGAGCAGTACTTC. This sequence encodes CASSLDPAGGPGEQYF.

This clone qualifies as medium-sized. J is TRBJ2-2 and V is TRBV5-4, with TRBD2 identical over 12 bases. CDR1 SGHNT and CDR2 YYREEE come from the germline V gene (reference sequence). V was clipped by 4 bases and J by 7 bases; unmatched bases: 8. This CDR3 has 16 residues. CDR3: CASSALAGGPSGELFF. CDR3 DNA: TGTGCCAGCAGCGCCCTAGCGGGAGGGCCGAGCGGGGAGCTGTTTTTT.

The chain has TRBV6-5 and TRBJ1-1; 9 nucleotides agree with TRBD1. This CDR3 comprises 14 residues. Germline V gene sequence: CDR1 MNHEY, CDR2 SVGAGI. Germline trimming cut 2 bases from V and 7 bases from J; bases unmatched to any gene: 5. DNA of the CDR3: TGTGCCAGCAGTTACCACAGGGGGCCGATTGAAGCTTTCTTT. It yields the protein CASSYHRGPIEAFF.

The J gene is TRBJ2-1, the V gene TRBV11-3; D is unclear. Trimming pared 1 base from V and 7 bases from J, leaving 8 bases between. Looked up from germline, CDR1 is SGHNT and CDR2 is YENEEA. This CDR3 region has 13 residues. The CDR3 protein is CASSLASVNEQFF. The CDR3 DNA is TGTGCCAGCAGCTTAGCGAGCGTTAATGAGCAGTTCTTC.

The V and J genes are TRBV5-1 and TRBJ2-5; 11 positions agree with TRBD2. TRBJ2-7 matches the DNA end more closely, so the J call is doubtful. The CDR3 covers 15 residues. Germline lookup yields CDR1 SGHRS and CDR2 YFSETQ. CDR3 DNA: TGCGCCAGCAGCCCCAGACTAGCGGGGCCCTACGAGCAGTACTTC. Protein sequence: CASSPRLAGPYEQYF.